This T cell receptor (beta chain) was sequenced in a study of blood T cell repertoires in COVID-19. Background on the study: Specimens from acute and convalescent COVID-19 originated in the United States, Italy and Spain. T cells, B-cell-depleted T cells, or PBMCs provided the cDNA or gDNA that served as material.

In the original processing: Amplification of reference gene primers provided the estimated nucleated cell counts. The protocol was immunoSEQ multiplex PCR, while the TCRdb copy is restricted to in-frame clones and leaves out a portion. D and trimming were read from the DNA, whereas the V and J calls and clone size are those reported in that table. The table shows approximately 74,000 clones, with around 87% occurring only once. With 2 bases clipped from V and 8 bases from J, the junction kept 3 bases outside the gene matches. Germline V gene sequence: CDR1 MNHEY, CDR2 SMNVEV (reference sequence). The CDR3 is 14 amino acids.

The source material was peripheral blood. The V call is TRBV27, the J call TRBJ1-4, with TRBD1 identical over 9 bases. This receptor was identified in a woman aged 55 to 70 with acute or convalescent COVID-19. CDR3 sequence: CASSLRGQGEKLFF. The DNA of the CDR3 is TGTGCCAGCAGTTTAAGGGGACAGGGAGAAAAACTGTTTTTT.